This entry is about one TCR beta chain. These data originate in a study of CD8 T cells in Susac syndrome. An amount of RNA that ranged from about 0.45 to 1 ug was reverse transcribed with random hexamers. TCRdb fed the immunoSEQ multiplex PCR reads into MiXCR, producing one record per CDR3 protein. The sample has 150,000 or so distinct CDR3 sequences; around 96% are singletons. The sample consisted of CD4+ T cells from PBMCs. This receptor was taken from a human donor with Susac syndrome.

CDR3 region: CSARDPRAYNEQFF. The CDR3 DNA sequence: TGCAGCGCACGAGATCCTCGAGCCTACAATGAGCAGTTCTTC. This chain connects TRBV29-1 to TRBJ2-1; D not certain. The CDR3 loop spans 14 amino acids. The V end was cut by 7 bases, the J end by 2 bases, with 15 bases between. From germline, CDR1 is SQVTM and CDR2 ANQGSEA.